This T cell receptor beta chain came from a study of blood T cell repertoires in COVID-19. Across the whole study: Samples taken during acute and convalescent COVID-19 were collected in the United States, Italy and Spain. T cells, B-cell-depleted T cells, or PBMCs provided the cDNA or gDNA that served as material.

Germline lookup yields CDR1 SEHNR and CDR2 FQNEAQ (reference sequence). The CDR3 consists of 17 residues. Trimming pared 5 bases from V and 4 bases from J, leaving 21 bases between. Original analysis: Researchers report that nucleated cell counts were estimated from reference gene primer amplification. Here immunoSEQ multiplex PCR was the method, and the copy in TCRdb shows in-frame clones only, minus some. That table furnishes V, J and clone size, whereas the DNA furnished D and trimming. The sample comprises 200,000 to 250,000 clones, roughly 84% of which are singletons, and 3.6% rests with the top ten.

The sample taken for sequencing was peripheral blood. The sequence was collected from a woman over 75 with acute or convalescent COVID-19. The V call is TRBV7-9, the J call TRBJ2-1; the D gene is possibly TRBD2 (5 bases). CDR3 region: CASSPRGPASIYNEQFF. The CDR3 nucleotides are TGTGCCAGCAGCCCCCGGGGTCCGGCGAGTATTTACAATGAGCAGTTCTTC.